This TCR beta chain comes out of a study of response to subunit inactivated influenza vaccine. The study, taken as a whole, reports: T cells newly recruited by each seasonal influenza vaccination are few, the authors suggested.

TCRdb called the RT-PCR reads again in MiXCR, with one record for every CDR3 protein. In the table there are some 640,000 distinct CDR3 sequences, approximately 15% of which are singletons. J lost 3 bases, V lost 3 bases, and 7 bases had no gene match. CDR1 and CDR2 from the germline V gene are SNHLY and FYNNEI. The CDR3 contains 16 residues. Remarks on this clonotype: Its antigen is not identified.

The rearrangement uses TRBV2 and TRBJ2-3; 9 nucleotides align to TRBD1. The TCR originated in a man between 45 and 60 years old who received an inactivated influenza vaccine. The specimen was PBMCs from blood, collected around two weeks before vaccination. The CDR3 protein is CASSEDRGRATDTQYF. The CDR3 bases are TGTGCCAGCAGTGAGGACAGGGGCAGAGCTACAGATACGCAGTATTTT.